This entry is about one TCR beta chain. What it binds is unknown. The data stem from a study of CD8+ T cells in alopecia areata. As for the study in general: Affected scalp percentage set treated patients' severity scores. Findings and caveats of the study: On tofacitinib, scalp clonality and expanded CD8+ clones among top 100 fell significantly. Patients showed less clear TCR sequence sharing than mice, possibly partly because of HLA diversity.

Germline CDR1 reads GTSNPN; CDR2 reads SVGIG (reference sequence). This CDR3 region has 13 residues. V lost 1 base and J 4 bases, leaving 10 bases between the germline ends. Following extraction, RNA underwent reverse transcription to cDNA, which served as the sequencing template. The method was immunoSEQ multiplex PCR; TCRdb's version includes in-frame clones alone and lacks a portion of them. This sample yields under 350,000 clones, of which roughly 60% are seen a single time; approximately 2% belongs to the top ten. As to treatment: oral pan-JAK inhibitor, 5-10 mg twice daily. As part of sample collection, lesional scalp punch biopsies and peripheral blood were taken from alopecia areata patients.

This chain uses TRBV30 with TRBJ1-1; TRBD1 is a possible D gene (5 bases). The specimen was CD4+ T cells sorted from blood, collected at week 24, from a patient treated with tofacitinib. This receptor was taken from a human donor with alopecia areata. The CDR3 DNA reads as TGTGCCTGGAGTGGGGGGGGAGGCACTGAAGCTTTCTTT. This sequence encodes CAWSGGGGTEAFF.